Listed below are T cell receptor beta chains from one sample, sequenced in a study of response to subunit inactivated influenza vaccine. One entry per CDR3 protein, called by TCRdb with MiXCR from the RT-PCR reads. The data hold around 540,000 distinct CDR3 sequences, with 10% to 15% observed a single time. Sequencing was performed on PBMCs from blood, taken on the day of vaccination. All receptors derive from a man over 45 who received an inactivated influenza vaccine. CDR3s include the opening cysteine and the closing phenylalanine or tryptophan. A D gene is named only where the DNA matches it firmly. Not all rows give a size; the values are once, few, many and, for expanded clones, a class.

TRBV3-1	TRBJ2-6	-	-	TGTGCCAGCAGCCAAGTCACTTATTTGGTGGATTCCGGGGCCAACGTCCTGACTTTC	CASSQVTYLVDSGANVLTF
TRBV7-8	TRBJ1-5	-	-	TGTGCCAGCAGCAAAGGGGTCGCGCCCCAGCATTTT	CASSKGVAPQHF
TRBV7-8	TRBJ2-1	-	TRBD2	TGTGCCAGCAGCTTAGCCCCTACCCCGAGCGGGGTTTCTTACAATGAGCAGTTCTTC	CASSLAPTPSGVSYNEQFF
TRBV12-3/TRBV12-4	TRBJ2-7	-	-	TGTGCCAGCAGTTTATGGGGCGGTGGATACGAGCAGTACTTC	CASSLWGGGYEQYF
TRBV10-3	TRBJ2-2	-	-	TGTGCCATCAGCCTTCCCCCGGGGCAGGGGAACACCGGGGAGCTGTTTTTT	CAISLPPGQGNTGELFF
TRBV7-9	TRBJ2-1	-	-	TGTGCCAGCACGGGGAGTTCCTACAATGAGCAGTTCTTC	CASTGSSYNEQFF
TRBV3-1	TRBJ1-2	-	-	TGTGCCAGCAGCCGGCGCTCCCTGATCGCCTTC	CASSRRSLIAF
TRBV21-1	TRBJ2-2	few	-	TGTGCCAGCAGCATAAACAGACAGGGTGGGAGCACCGGGGAGCTGTTTTTT	CASSINRQGGSTGELFF
TRBV5-1	TRBJ2-2	-	-	TGCGCCAGTTTACAGGGATCCACCGGGGAGCTGTTTTTT	CASLQGSTGELFF
TRBV7-9	TRBJ1-4	many	-	TGTGCCACTTTAATCAGGGGAGATGAAAAACTGTTTTTT	CATLIRGDEKLFF
TRBV3-1	TRBJ1-2	few	-	TGTGCCAGCAGCCACACAGGACTGGGGGGCTACACCTTC	CASSHTGLGGYTF
TRBV12-3/TRBV12-4	TRBJ2-1	few	TRBD2	TGTGCCAGCAGTGGAAGCCCGGGACTAGCGGAGTCCGATGAGCAGTTCTTC	CASSGSPGLAESDEQFF
TRBV6-1	TRBJ1-2	few	-	TGTGCCAGCACCTCCCGGCACCCCTCGATTAGTCAGGGCTACACCTTC	CASTSRHPSISQGYTF
TRBV6-5	TRBJ2-1	few	-	TGTGCCAGCAGTTACGGGGGCCACTCCTACAATGAGCAGTTCTTC	CASSYGGHSYNEQFF
TRBV16	TRBJ2-3	few	-	TGTGCCAGCAGCCATTCAGGGGGCACAGATACGCAGTATTTT	CASSHSGGTDTQYF
TRBV10-3	TRBJ2-7	-	TRBD2	TGTGCCACCCACGGGGTTACGGGAGGAGCCTACGAGCAGTACTTC	CATHGVTGGAYEQYF
TRBV3-1	TRBJ2-1	few	-	TGTGCCAGCAGCCCCCGGCCGACTTCGGGTGAGCAGTTCTTC	CASSPRPTSGEQFF
TRBV20-1	TRBJ2-3	many	-	TGCAGTGGGGTGAGCACAGATACGCAGTATTTT	CSGVSTDTQYF
TRBV6-1	TRBJ2-2	once	TRBD2	TGTGCCAGCAGACGACTAGCGGGGGGGCCGGCCGGGGAGCTGTTTTTT	CASRRLAGGPAGELFF
TRBV29-1	TRBJ2-7	few	TRBD1	TGCAGCGTTGTGCGGCAGGGGGCGACGGACGAGCAGTACTTC	CSVVRQGATDEQYF
TRBV7-2	TRBJ1-2	many	-	TGTGCCAGCAGCTTAACAGGAGGTACCTATGGCTACACCTTC	CASSLTGGTYGYTF
TRBV20-1	TRBJ1-2	-	-	TGCAGTGCTAGAGAGGGGAGAAACTATGGCTACACCTTC	CSAREGRNYGYTF
TRBV4-1	TRBJ2-7	-	TRBD1	TGCGCCAGCAGCCAACCCCGGGACAGGTTTTACGAGCAGTACTTC	CASSQPRDRFYEQYF
TRBV6-1	TRBJ2-1	-	TRBD1	TGCGCTGCTGGGACAGCGCTTGAGCAGTTCTTC	CAAGTALEQFF
TRBV7-9	TRBJ2-7	many	-	TGTGCCAGCAGCTTTTCTAGGCTCGAGCAGTACTTC	CASSFSRLEQYF
TRBV20-1	TRBJ2-3	-	-	TGCAGTTGGAGTGTATCCACAGATACGCAGTATTTT	CSWSVSTDTQYF
TRBV5-1	TRBJ1-6	-	-	TGCGCCAGCAGCCCGGGGTCGGGGCCAGGGGCAAGCTCCTATAATTCACCCCTCCACTTT	CASSPGSGPGASSYNSPLHF
TRBV29-1	TRBJ1-5	many	-	TGCAGCGTTGGGGGTAATAGCAATCAGCCCCAGCATTTT	CSVGGNSNQPQHF
TRBV30	TRBJ2-2	-	TRBD2	TGTGCCTGGACCCAAGCGGGAGGGGAGTTGTTTTTT	CAWTQAGGELFF
TRBV12-3/TRBV12-4	TRBJ2-5	many	-	TGTGCCAGCACCCGACCGGGACACCAAGAGACCCAGTACTTC	CASTRPGHQETQYF
TRBV5-6	TRBJ2-1	many	-	TGTGCCAGCAGCTTGGGAAGGGAGCAGTTCTTC	CASSLGREQFF
TRBV6-2/TRBV6-3	TRBJ2-2	-	-	TGTGCCAGCAACCCCCCTAACACCGGGGAGCTGTTTTTT	CASNPPNTGELFF
TRBV7-8	TRBJ2-3	few	-	TGTGCCAGCACCCTAAGTGAGAGCACAGATACGCAGTATTTT	CASTLSESTDTQYF
TRBV11-2	TRBJ2-3	few	-	TGTGCCAGCAGCACCCGCCCCCGGACTATCTTAGCAGATACGCAGTATTTT	CASSTRPRTILADTQYF
TRBV10-3	TRBJ2-7	-	-	TGTGCCATCAGTGGGGGCTACTACGAGCAGTACTTC	CAISGGYYEQYF
TRBV7-3	TRBJ2-1	few	-	TGTGCCAGCAGCCCCGGAGGACCGAGCTCCTACAATGAGCAGTTCTTC	CASSPGGPSSYNEQFF
TRBV20-1	TRBJ2-3	few	-	TGCTCTAAGCGCGGGGACACAGATACGCAGTATTTT	CSKRGDTDTQYF
TRBV28	TRBJ2-3	few	-	TGTGCCAGCCCCCCTTCGCCAGGGGGGGGAGATACGCAGTATTTT	CASPPSPGGGDTQYF
TRBV21-1	TRBJ1-2	-	-	TGTGCCAGCAGCAAAGCGCTCCGATTCTTCTATGGCTACACCTTC	CASSKALRFFYGYTF
TRBV4-2	TRBJ2-7	-	-	TGTGCCAGCAGCCAGGCTACTAGTAAGGCCTACGAGCAGTACTTC	CASSQATSKAYEQYF
TRBV5-1	TRBJ2-7	-	TRBD2	TGCGCCAGCAGCTTGCTCGCGGGAGCAAAAGAGCAGTACTTC	CASSLLAGAKEQYF
TRBV12-3/TRBV12-4	TRBJ2-1	-	-	TGTGCCAGCAGCCGCCCCGGACAAGGACCCTCCAATGAGCAGTTCTTC	CASSRPGQGPSNEQFF
TRBV29-1	TRBJ2-2	many	-	TGCAGCGCCACAGTGAACACCGGGGAGCTGTTTTTT	CSATVNTGELFF
TRBV7-2	TRBJ2-3	-	-	TGTGCCAGCAGCTTTTACCGAGAGACGCAGTATTTT	CASSFYRETQYF
TRBV5-1	TRBJ2-6	few	-	TGCGCCAGCCAGACAGTTCGCTCTGGGGCCAACGTCCTGACTTTC	CASQTVRSGANVLTF
TRBV5-1	TRBJ2-1	-	-	TGCGCCAGCAGCTTGGGGTTTGTGAATGAGCAGTTCTTC	CASSLGFVNEQFF
TRBV4-2	TRBJ2-1	few	-	TGTGCCAGCAGCCAAGTGGGCGGTCCGAGGGGAACTTACAATGAGCAGTTCTTC	CASSQVGGPRGTYNEQFF
TRBV12-3/TRBV12-4	TRBJ2-2	few	-	TGTGCCAGTCTTAGGTGGGGCGGGGAGCTGTTTTTT	CASLRWGGELFF